This T cell receptor (beta chain) was recovered during a study of T cells in Graves' hyperthyroidism and ophthalmopathy. Across the study: Peripheral blood specimens were obtained at initial diagnosis, prior to any treatment.

There were TCR beta CDR3 regions amplified from RNA transcripts. First-round RT-PCR targeting the TCR CDR3 was performed with the HTBI primer set. TCRdb analysed the multiplex PCR reads with MiXCR anew, one entry per CDR3 protein. Of fewer than 250,000 distinct CDR3 sequences detected, approximately 25% appear once; the ten largest clones hold 30% to 40%. This clonotype was counted ten times or more. The antigen is undetermined. The V gene's germline CDR1 is MNHEY and CDR2 SMNVEV (reference sequence). V lost 5 bases, J lost 0 bases, and 10 bases stayed unmatched. The CDR3 sequence is 17 residues long. Study-wide findings and caveats: Most expanded thyroid clonotypes above 0.001 recurred in blood. Using 13 V-J features, a model discriminated ophthalmopathy from stable hyperthyroidism.

Disease lasting under 3 months, a NOSPECS grade of at least 4, and a Clinical Activity Score of at least 3 were features of the ophthalmopathy patients. The V gene is TRBV27, the J gene TRBJ2-7; TRBD2 matches at 10 bases. The sequenced sample consisted of blood. The TCR originated in a middle-aged woman with Graves' ophthalmopathy. The DNA for the CDR3 is TGTGCCAGCAGTCCAGAACTAGCGGGGTCGAGCTCCTACGAGCAGTACTTC. Protein product: CASSPELAGSSSYEQYF.